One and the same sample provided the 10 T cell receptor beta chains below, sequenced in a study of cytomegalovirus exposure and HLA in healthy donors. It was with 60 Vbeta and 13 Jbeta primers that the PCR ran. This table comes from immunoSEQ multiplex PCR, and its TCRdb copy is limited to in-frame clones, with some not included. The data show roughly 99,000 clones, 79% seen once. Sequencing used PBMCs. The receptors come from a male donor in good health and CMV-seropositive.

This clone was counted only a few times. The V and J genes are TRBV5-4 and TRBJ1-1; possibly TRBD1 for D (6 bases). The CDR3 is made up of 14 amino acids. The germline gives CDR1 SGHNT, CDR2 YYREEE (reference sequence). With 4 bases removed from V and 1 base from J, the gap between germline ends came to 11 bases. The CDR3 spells CASSMTGGNTEAFF. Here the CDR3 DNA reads TGTGCCAGCAGCATGACAGGCGGGAACACTGAAGCTTTCTTT. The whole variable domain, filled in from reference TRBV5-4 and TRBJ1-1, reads ETGVTQSPTHLIKTRGQQVTLRCSSQSGHNTVSWYQQALGQGPQFIFQYYREEENGRGNFPPRFSGLQFPNYSSELNVNALELDDSALYLCASSMTGGNTEAFFGQGTRLTVV.

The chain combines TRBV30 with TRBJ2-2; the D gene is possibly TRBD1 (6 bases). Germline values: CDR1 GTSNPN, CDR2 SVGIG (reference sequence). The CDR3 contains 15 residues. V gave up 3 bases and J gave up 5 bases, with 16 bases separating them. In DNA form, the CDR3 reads TGTGCCTGGAGAGCCATGACAGGCCTAACCGGGGAGCTGTTTTTT. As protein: CAWRAMTGLTGELFF.

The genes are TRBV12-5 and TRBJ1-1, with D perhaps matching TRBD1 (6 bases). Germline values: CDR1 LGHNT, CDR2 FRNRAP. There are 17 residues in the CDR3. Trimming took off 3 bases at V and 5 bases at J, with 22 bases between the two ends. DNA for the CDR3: TGTGCTAGTGGTTTATCGTTAGACAGGAGGTGGGAGACTGAAGCTTTCTTT. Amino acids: CASGLSLDRRWETEAFF. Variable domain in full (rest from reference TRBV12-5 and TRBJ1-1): DARVTQTPRHKVTEMGQEVTMRCQPILGHNTVFWYRQTMMQGLELLAYFRNRAPLDDSGMPKDRFSAEMPDATLATLKIQPSEPRDSAVYFCASGLSLDRRWETEAFFGQGTRLTVV.

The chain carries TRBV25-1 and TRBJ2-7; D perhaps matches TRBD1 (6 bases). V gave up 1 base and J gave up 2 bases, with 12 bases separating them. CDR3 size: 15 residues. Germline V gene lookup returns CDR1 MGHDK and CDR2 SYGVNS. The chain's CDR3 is CASSESTGKAYEQYF. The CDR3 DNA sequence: TGTGCCAGCAGTGAATCCACAGGGAAGGCCTACGAGCAGTACTTC.

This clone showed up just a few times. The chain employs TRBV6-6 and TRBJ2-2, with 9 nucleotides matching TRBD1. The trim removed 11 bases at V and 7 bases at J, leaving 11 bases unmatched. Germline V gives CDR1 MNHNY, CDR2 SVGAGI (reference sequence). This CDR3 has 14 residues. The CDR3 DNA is TGTGCCGGGGGTAGGACAGGGGCAAACGGGGAGCTGTTTTTT. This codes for CAGGRTGANGELFF.

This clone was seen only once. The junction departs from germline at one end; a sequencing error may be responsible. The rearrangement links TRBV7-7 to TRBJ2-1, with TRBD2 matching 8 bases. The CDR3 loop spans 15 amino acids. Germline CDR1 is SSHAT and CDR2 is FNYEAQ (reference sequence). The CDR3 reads CASSLEVAGYNEQFF. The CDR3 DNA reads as TGTGCTAGCAGCTTGGAAGTAGCGGGGTACAATGAGCAGTTCTTC.

The CDR3 bases are TGCGCCAGCAGCTTGGTTATGAACACTGAAGCTTTCTTT. This encodes CASSLVMNTEAFF. V usage is TRBV5-1 and J usage is TRBJ1-1; D remains ambiguous. The CDR3 has 13 residues. V was cut by 0 bases and J by 0 bases, with 3 bases left in between. Germline CDR1 is SGHRS and CDR2 is YFSETQ.

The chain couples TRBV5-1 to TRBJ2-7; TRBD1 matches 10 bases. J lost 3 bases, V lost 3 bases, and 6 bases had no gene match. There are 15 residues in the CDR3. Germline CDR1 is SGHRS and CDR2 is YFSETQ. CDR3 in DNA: TGCGCCAGCAGCTCCGACAGGGGGCGGCACTACGAGCAGTACTTC. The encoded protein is CASSSDRGRHYEQYF.

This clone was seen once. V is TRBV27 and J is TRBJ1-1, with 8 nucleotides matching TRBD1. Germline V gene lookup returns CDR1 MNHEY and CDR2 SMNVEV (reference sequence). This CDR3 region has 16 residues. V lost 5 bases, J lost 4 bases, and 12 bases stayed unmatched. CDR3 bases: TGTGCCAGCAGTCCCATTTCATCAGGGGGCCCCACTGAAGCTTTCTTT. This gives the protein CASSPISSGGPTEAFF.

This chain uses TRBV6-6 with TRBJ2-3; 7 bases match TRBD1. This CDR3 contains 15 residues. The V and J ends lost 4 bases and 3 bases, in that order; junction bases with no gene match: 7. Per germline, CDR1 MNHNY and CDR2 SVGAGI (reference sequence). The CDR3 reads CASSSTGYRTDTQYF. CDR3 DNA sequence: TGTGCCAGCAGTTCGACAGGGTATAGGACAGATACGCAGTATTTT.